This T cell receptor (beta chain) was observed in a study of metastatic and nonmetastatic thyroid tumors (dated by TCRdb to the early 2020s). Study-level background: The researchers compared repertoires between peripheral blood samples and tumor or nodule tissue samples from patients with malignant or benign thyroid disease. General findings and caveats noted by the study authors: In both blood and tumor samples, TCR beta diversity was reported to be significantly higher in malignant tumors than in benign nodules.

No patient had received any treatment before thyroid surgery. The study retrospectively analysed patient clinical samples collected from the early 2010s to the late 2010s using T-cell receptor beta sequencing. This clone was recorded many times. No cognate antigen has been identified for it. Per-nucleotide qualities are absent, and no much larger clonotype sits a single base away. Counted from cysteine to phenylalanine, this CDR3 has 18 amino acids. The retained sequence is limited to the CDR3, 54 bases, with the frame set at the first base. As encoded in the germline V gene, CDR1 is MNHNS while CDR2 is SASEGT. Ends trimmed: V by 5 bases, J by 9 bases; bases unmatched to a gene: 22. Library prep was done by PCR. The listed sequencing device is Illumina HiSeq 4000. High-throughput sequencing was used to profile the CDR3 region of the TCR beta-chain in every patient. Under the source paper's analysis protocol: Drawing on CDR3 differences between clinicopathological groups, the researchers built a classifier meant to tell apart patients with distant-metastatic papillary thyroid cancer. Repertoire diversity was assessed with the Shannon index, and tumor-blood repertoire similarity with the Morisita-Horn index. Using fastp trimming at Q25 and MiXCR clonotype assembly, TCRdb reanalyzed the public sequencing data and kept in-frame beta chains. TCRdb's processing, not the study's, gives the V and J calls here. Present in this sample are roughly 90,000 clones, 15% of which were seen just once. The top ten clonotypes cover roughly 3.9% of the sample.

Input material: blood. The sequence was obtained from a female donor with papillary thyroid cancer or a benign thyroid nodule (not recorded which). Some clones in this sample may be carry-over from other donors' samples. The rearranged segments are TRBV6-1 and TRBJ2-4; TRBD1 agrees with 7 junctional bases. The DNA sequence is given as TGTGCCAGCAGTAACTGGGGACAGCGAAGCCTTAAAATCGGCATTCAGTACTTC. Translation gives CASSNWGQRSLKIGIQYF.